Described below is a single TCR beta chain sequence and its context. A read error may explain this, as a much larger clone is one base away. The second PCR ran roughly 6 to 11 cycles with a sample-barcoded 5' primer and J-beta primers. TCRdb used MiXCR to reprocess the 5' RACE reads, holding one entry per CDR3 protein. Here the sample spans about 700,000 distinct CDR3 sequences, about 34% being singletons. This CDR3 spans 15 amino acids. CDR1 and CDR2 (germline): SSHAT, FNYEAQ (reference sequence). The data were taken from a study of blood T cells in healthy people across ages. The genes are TRBV7-7 and TRBJ2-3, with TRBD1 matching 9 bases. Sequenced sample: blood. This receptor was identified in a woman aged 80 or over in good health. The CDR3 DNA follows: TGTGCTAGCAGCTTAACCGACAGGGGGACAGATTCGCAGTATTTT. This sequence encodes CASSLTDRGTDSQYF.